This T cell receptor beta chain is from a study of breast tumors, draining lymph nodes, adjacent tissues. Via MiXCR, TCRdb re-called the multiplex PCR reads, giving one row per CDR3 protein. The data contain roughly 70,000 distinct CDR3 sequences, 40% to 55% of them singletons. V lost 0 bases, J lost 5 bases, and 9 bases lay in between. Germline CDR1 and CDR2: SGDLS and YYNGEE. The CDR3 extends over 15 amino acids. Study conclusions and caveats: Data fit most tumor T cells coming from lymph node, expanding in tumor. Luminal-like breast cancer showed significantly greater tumor-nontumor repertoire similarity than basal-like breast cancer did. Tumor repertoires ranked between lymph nodes and nontumor tissue in diversity, with V and J gene preferences.

This clonotype was detected ten times or more. As yet, its antigen is unknown. This TCR came from a female donor with breast cancer. Some clones in this sample may be carry-over from other donors' samples. V is TRBV9 and J is TRBJ1-6; D may be TRBD1 (5 bases). The sequenced sample was breast tumor tissue. The CDR3 is CASSVAGRNNSPLHF. CDR3 in DNA: TGTGCCAGCAGCGTAGCGGGACGGAATAATTCACCCCTCCACTTT.